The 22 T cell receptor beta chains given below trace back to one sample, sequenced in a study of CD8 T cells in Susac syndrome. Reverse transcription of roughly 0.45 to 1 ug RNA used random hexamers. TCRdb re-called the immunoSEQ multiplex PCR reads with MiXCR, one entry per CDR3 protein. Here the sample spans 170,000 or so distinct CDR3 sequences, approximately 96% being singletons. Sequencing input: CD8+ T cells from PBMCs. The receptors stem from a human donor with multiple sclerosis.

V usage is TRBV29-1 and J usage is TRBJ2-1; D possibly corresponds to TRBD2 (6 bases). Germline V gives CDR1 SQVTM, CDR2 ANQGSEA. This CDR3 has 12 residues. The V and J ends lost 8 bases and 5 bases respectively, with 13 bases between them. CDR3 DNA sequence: TGCAGCCCCGTGGCTAGCGACAATGAGCAGTTCTTC. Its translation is CSPVASDNEQFF.

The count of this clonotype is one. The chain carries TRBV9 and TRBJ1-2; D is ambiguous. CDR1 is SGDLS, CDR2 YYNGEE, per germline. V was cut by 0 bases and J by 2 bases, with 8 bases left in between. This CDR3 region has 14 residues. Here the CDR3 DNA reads TGTGCCAGCAGCGTAGTAGACGGAAACTATGGCTACACCTTC. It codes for CASSVVDGNYGYTF. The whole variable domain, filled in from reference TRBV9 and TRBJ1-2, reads DSGVTQTPKHLITATGQRVTLRCSPRSGDLSVYWYQQSLDQGLQFLIQYYNGEERAKGNILERFSAQQFPDLHSELNLSSLELGDSALYFCASSVVDGNYGYTFGSGTRLTVV.

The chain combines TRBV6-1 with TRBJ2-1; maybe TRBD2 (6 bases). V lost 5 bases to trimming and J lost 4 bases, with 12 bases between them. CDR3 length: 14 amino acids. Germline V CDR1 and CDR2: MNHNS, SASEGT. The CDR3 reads CASSSLLAYNEQFF. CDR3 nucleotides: TGTGCCAGCAGTTCCCTGCTAGCGTACAATGAGCAGTTCTTC.

The CDR3 DNA reads TGTGCCACCAGTGACAGACAGGCCGGGGAGCTGTTTTTT. This translates into CATSDRQAGELFF. The rearrangement uses TRBV24-1 and TRBJ2-2, with a weak D call TRBD1 (6 bases). The V end was cut by 4 bases, the J end by 6 bases, with 8 bases between. Per germline, CDR1 KGHDR and CDR2 SFDVKD. This CDR3 is built from 13 residues.

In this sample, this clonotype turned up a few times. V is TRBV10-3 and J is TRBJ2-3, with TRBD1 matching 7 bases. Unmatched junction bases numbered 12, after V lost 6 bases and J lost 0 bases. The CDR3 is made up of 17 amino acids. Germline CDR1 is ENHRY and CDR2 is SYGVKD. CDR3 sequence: CAISGDSGTASTDTQYF. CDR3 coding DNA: TGTGCCATCAGCGGAGACTCCGGGACAGCTAGCACAGATACGCAGTATTTT.

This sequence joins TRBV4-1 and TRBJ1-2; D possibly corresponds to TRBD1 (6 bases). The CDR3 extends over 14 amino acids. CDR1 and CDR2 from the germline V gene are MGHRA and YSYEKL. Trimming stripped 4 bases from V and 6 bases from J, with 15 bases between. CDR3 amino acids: CASSRVDSLNGYTF. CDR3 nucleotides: TGCGCCAGCAGCCGGGTGGACAGTTTAAATGGCTACACCTTC.

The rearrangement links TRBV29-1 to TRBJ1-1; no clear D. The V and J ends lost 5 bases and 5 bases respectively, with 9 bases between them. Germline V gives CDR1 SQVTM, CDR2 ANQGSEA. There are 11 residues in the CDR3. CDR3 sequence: CSVSPGTEAFF. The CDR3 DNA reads TGCAGCGTTAGTCCGGGTACTGAAGCTTTCTTT.

The CDR3 DNA reads TGTGCCAGCAGGCCAAGCACAGATACGCAGTATTTT. Amino acids: CASRPSTDTQYF. The chain links TRBV12-3 or TRBV12-4 to TRBJ2-3, with D uncertain. Trimming cost V 6 bases and J 0 bases, with 4 bases left between them. This CDR3 contains 12 residues.

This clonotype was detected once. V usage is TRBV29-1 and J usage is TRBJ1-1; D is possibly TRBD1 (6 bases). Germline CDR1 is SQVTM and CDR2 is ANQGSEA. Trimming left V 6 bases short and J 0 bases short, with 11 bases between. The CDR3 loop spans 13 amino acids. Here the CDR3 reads CSVRGGMNTEAFF. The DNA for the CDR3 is TGCAGCGTCCGCGGGGGCATGAACACTGAAGCTTTCTTT.

CDR3 in amino acids: CASSVETGIRGSPLHF. Here the CDR3 DNA reads TGTGCCAGCAGCGTAGAAACTGGGATAAGAGGGTCACCCCTCCACTTT. The V gene is TRBV9, the J gene TRBJ1-6; D is undetermined. Per the germline V gene, CDR1 is SGDLS and CDR2 is YYNGEE. The V gene lost 0 bases and the J gene lost 10 bases, with 17 bases spanning the gap. The CDR3 spans 16 residues.

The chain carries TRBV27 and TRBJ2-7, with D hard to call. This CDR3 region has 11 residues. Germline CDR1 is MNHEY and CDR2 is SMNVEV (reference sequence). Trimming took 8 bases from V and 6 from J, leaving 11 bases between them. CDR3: CASGVGSEQYF. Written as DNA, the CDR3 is TGTGCCAGCGGCGTCGGTTCCGAGCAGTACTTC.

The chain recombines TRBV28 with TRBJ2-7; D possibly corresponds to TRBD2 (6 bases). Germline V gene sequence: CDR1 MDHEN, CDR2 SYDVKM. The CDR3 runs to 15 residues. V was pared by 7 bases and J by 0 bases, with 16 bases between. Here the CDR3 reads CASTSVAERSYEQYF. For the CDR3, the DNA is TGTGCCAGCACCTCCGTAGCGGAGCGCTCCTACGAGCAGTACTTC.

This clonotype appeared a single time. This CDR3 reads CSATGPRQGSYEQYF. CDR3 bases: TGCAGCGCCACAGGGCCTCGACAGGGGTCCTACGAGCAGTACTTC. V and J are TRBV29-1 and TRBJ2-7; 8 bases agree with TRBD1. V gave up 7 bases and J gave up 1 base; unmatched junction bases: 12. This CDR3 is built from 15 residues. Germline CDR1 reads SQVTM; CDR2 reads ANQGSEA.

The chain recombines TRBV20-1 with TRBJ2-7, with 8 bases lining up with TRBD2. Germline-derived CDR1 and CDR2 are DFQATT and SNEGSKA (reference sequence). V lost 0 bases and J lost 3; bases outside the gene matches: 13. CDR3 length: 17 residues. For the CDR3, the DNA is TGCAGTGCTAGAGATACCCTAGGCGCGGGAGGTTACTACGAGCAGTACTTC. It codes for CSARDTLGAGGYYEQYF.

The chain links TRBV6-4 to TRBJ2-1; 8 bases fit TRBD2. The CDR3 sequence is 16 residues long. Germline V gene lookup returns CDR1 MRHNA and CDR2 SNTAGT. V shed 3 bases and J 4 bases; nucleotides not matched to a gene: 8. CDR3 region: CASSESAGGGYNEQFF. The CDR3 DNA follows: TGTGCCAGCAGTGAGTCTGCGGGAGGAGGATACAATGAGCAGTTCTTC.

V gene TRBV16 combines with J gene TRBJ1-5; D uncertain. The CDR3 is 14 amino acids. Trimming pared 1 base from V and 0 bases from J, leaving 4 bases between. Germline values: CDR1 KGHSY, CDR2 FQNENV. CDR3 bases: TGTGCCAGCAGCCAATTAAATAGCAATCAGCCCCAGCATTTT. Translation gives CASSQLNSNQPQHF.

The CDR3 DNA is TGTGCCAGCAGTAGTACAGGGGATAATTCACCCCTCCACTTT. Protein product: CASSSTGDNSPLHF. This rearrangement joins TRBV7-9 to TRBJ1-6; 7 bases match TRBD1. Germline CDR1 reads SEHNR; CDR2 reads FQNEAQ (reference sequence). The CDR3 runs to 14 residues. The junction had 4 bases not matched to a gene; V was cut back by 6 bases and J by 5 bases.

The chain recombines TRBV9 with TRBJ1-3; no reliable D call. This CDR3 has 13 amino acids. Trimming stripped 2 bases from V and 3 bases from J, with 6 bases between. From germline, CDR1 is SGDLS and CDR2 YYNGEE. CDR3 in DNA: TGTGCCAGCAGCGTCGGAAGTGGAAACACCATATATTTT. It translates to CASSVGSGNTIYF.

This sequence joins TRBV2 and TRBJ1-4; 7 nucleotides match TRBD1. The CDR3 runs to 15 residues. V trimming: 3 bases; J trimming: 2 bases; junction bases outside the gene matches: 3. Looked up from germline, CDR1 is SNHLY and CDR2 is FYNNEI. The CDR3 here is CASSDRRGTNEKLFF. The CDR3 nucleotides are TGTGCCAGCAGTGACCGCAGGGGGACTAATGAAAAACTGTTTTTT.

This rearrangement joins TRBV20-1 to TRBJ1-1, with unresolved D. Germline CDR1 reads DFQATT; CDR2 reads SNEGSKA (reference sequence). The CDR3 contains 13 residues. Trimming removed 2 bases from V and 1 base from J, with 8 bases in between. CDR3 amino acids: CSARYQRNTEAFF. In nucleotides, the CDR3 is TGCAGTGCTAGATACCAGAGGAACACTGAAGCTTTCTTT.

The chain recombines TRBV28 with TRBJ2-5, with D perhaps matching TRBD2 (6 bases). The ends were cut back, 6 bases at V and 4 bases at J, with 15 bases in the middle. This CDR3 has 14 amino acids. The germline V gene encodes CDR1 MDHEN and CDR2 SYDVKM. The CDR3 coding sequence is TGTGCCAGCAGCGCACCTGGCGGGATAGAGACCCAGTACTTC. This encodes CASSAPGGIETQYF.

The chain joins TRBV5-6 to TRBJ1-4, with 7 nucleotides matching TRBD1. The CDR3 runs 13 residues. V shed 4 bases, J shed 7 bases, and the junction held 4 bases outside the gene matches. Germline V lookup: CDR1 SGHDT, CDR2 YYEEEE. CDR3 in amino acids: CASSAGTAEKLFF. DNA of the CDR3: TGTGCCAGCAGCGCTGGGACAGCTGAAAAACTGTTTTTT. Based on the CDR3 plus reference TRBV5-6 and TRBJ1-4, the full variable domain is DAGVTQSPTHLIKTRGQQVTLRCSPKSGHDTVSWYQQALGQGPQFIFQYYEEEERQRGNFPDRFSGHQFPNYSSELNVNALLLGDSALYLCASSAGTAEKLFFGSGTQLSVL.